The 10 T cell receptor beta chains given below trace back to one sample, sequenced in a study of blood T cell repertoires in COVID-19. The protocol was immunoSEQ multiplex PCR, while the TCRdb copy is restricted to in-frame clones and leaves out a portion. The sample has about 140,000 clones; approximately 81% are singletons. Sequenced: peripheral blood. The origin of the receptors is a human donor in a cohort sampled during active COVID-19.

CDR3 DNA: TGTGCCAGCAGTATCCGTCGGGAGCTGTTTTTT. Encoded protein: CASSIRRELFF. The rearrangement joins TRBV28 to TRBJ2-2; D call uncertain. CDR1 is MDHEN and CDR2 is SYDVKM in the germline V gene. V was trimmed by 5 bases and J by 9 bases, leaving 7 bases between them. The CDR3 spans 11 residues.

The chain employs TRBV7-8 and TRBJ1-5; D is perhaps TRBD1 (5 bases). The germline CDR1 and CDR2 sequences are SGHVS and FQNEAQ. The length of the CDR3 is 13 residues. V was trimmed by 3 bases and J by 5 bases, leaving 8 bases between them. The CDR3 reads CASSFRVYQPQHF. The CDR3 DNA reads TGTGCCAGCAGCTTCAGGGTGTATCAGCCCCAGCATTTT.

This clone came up a few times. The chain uses TRBV4-1 and TRBJ1-6; 10 nucleotides match TRBD1. Germline-derived CDR1 and CDR2 are MGHRA and YSYEKL. Trimming removed 3 bases from V and 9 bases from J; junction bases left unmatched: 5. The CDR3 has 15 residues. DNA for the CDR3: TGCGCCAGCAGCCAGGACAGGGGGGTTGGTTCACCCCTCCACTTT. This sequence encodes CASSQDRGVGSPLHF.

This chain connects TRBV2 to TRBJ2-1; the match to TRBD2 covers 11 bases. After removal of 6 bases from V and 4 bases from J, the junction contained 5 bases not matched to a gene. Germline CDR1 reads SNHLY; CDR2 reads FYNNEI. The CDR3 is 15 residues long. Here the CDR3 DNA reads TGTGCCAGCAGAGCCGGGACTAGCGGATACAATGAGCAGTTCTTC. Its protein product is CASRAGTSGYNEQFF.

The rearrangement links TRBV5-4 to TRBJ2-7, with 9 bases matching TRBD2. The CDR3 runs 15 residues. Germline lookup yields CDR1 SGHNT and CDR2 YYREEE (reference sequence). V lost 0 bases and J lost 6; bases outside the gene matches: 7. The CDR3 sequence: CASSLEGGRVREQYF. In nucleotides, the CDR3 is TGTGCCAGCAGCTTGGAAGGCGGGAGGGTTCGCGAGCAGTACTTC.

Regarding this clone: This may arise from a read error, as a much more abundant clone is one base away. Within the sample, other DNA sequences also encode this same CDR3. V gene TRBV29-1 combines with J gene TRBJ2-7; tentatively, D is TRBD2 (6 bases). The germline V gene encodes CDR1 SQVTM and CDR2 ANQGSEA. The CDR3 has 14 amino acids. The CDR3 reads CSVVLEGTSHEQYF. The CDR3 DNA sequence: TGCAGCGTTGTTTTGGAGGGGACCTCCCACGAACAGTACTTC.

The genes are TRBV4-2 and TRBJ2-7; 7 bases agree with TRBD2. The J segment lost 0 bases and the V segment lost 4 bases, leaving 6 bases of the junction unmatched. This CDR3 spans 15 amino acids. The germline V gene has CDR1 LGHNA and CDR2 YNFKEQ. Here the CDR3 reads CASSPPAGASYEQYF. Here the CDR3 DNA reads TGTGCCAGCAGCCCTCCTGCGGGAGCCTCCTACGAGCAGTACTTC.

The chain links TRBV15 to TRBJ2-5; 9 nucleotides agree with TRBD1. This CDR3 comprises 16 residues. Germline CDR1 LNHNV, CDR2 YYDKDF (reference sequence). V lost 0 bases to trimming and J lost 2 bases; unmatched junction nucleotides: 4. Here the CDR3 DNA reads TGTGCCACCAGCAGAGATATGGGACAGGGACAAGAGACCCAGTACTTC. Its protein product is CATSRDMGQGQETQYF.

This clone was detected once. This chain connects TRBV7-3 to TRBJ1-5, with 7 bases fitting TRBD1. From germline, CDR1 is SGHTA and CDR2 FQGTGA. V shed 5 bases and J 5 bases; nucleotides not matched to a gene: 9. The CDR3 extends over 15 amino acids. The CDR3 reads CASSTGQEGYQPQHF. The CDR3 nucleotides are TGTGCCAGCAGCACTGGACAGGAGGGTTATCAGCCCCAGCATTTT.

The rearrangement links TRBV2 to TRBJ1-2; unclear D gene. Germline V gene data show CDR1 as SNHLY and CDR2 as FYNNEI. There are 12 residues in the CDR3. The V end lost 4 bases, the J end lost 0 bases, and 3 bases lay between the germline ends. The CDR3 sequence: CASSGPNYGYTF. In DNA, the CDR3 is TGTGCCAGCAGTGGGCCTAACTATGGCTACACCTTC. Full variable domain (missing parts from reference TRBV2 and TRBJ1-2): EPEVTQTPSHQVTQMGQEVILRCVPISNHLYFYWYRQILGQKVEFLVSFYNNEISEKSEIFDDQFSVERPDGSNFTLKIRSTKLEDSAMYFCASSGPNYGYTFGSGTRLTVV.